This T cell receptor beta chain was captured by sequencing in a study of blood T cells in healthy people across ages. Germline V gene sequence: CDR1 DFQATT, CDR2 SNEGSKA (reference sequence). V gave up 2 bases and J gave up 5 bases, with 17 bases separating them. The CDR3 has 15 residues. Broader study findings: Naive and antigen-experienced cells were not separated, limiting conclusive comparison. Whereas aged donors had fewer naive CD4+ cells, long-lived donors had more of them and higher diversity. There was a strong correlation between TCR beta diversity and naive T cell percentage.

To note about this clonotype: The target antigen is unknown.

A second PCR, run for about 6 to 11 cycles, used a sample-barcoded 5' primer plus a J-beta primer mix. Through a template-switch adaptor with 12 random nucleotides, each cDNA molecule received a tag. From the 5' RACE reads, TCRdb called clonotypes with MiXCR, one entry per CDR3 protein. This table holds approximately 770,000 distinct CDR3 sequences, 58% found once. The gene calls are TRBV20-1 and TRBJ2-3, with unresolved D. The receptor was derived from a man aged 30 to 39 in good health. The specimen sequenced was blood. The CDR3 region has the DNA TGCAGTGCTAGATTGGCGGAGCGACGAATAGATACGCAGTATTTT. Translated: CSARLAERRIDTQYF.